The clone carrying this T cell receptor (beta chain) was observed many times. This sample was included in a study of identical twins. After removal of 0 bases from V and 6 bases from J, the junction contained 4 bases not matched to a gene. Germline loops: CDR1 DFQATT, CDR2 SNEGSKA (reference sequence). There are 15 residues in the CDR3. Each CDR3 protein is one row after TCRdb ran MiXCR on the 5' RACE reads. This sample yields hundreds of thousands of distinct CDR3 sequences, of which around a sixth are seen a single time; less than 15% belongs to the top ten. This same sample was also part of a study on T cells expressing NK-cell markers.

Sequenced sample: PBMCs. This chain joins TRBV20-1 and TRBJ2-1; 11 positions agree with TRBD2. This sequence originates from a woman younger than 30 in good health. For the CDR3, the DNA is TGCAGTGCTAGAGATCCGCTAGCGGGGGGCAATGAGCAGTTCTTC. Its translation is CSARDPLAGGNEQFF.